These 9 T cell receptor beta chains were all obtained from the same sample, sequenced in a study of blood T cell repertoires in COVID-19. Clones were read by immunoSEQ multiplex PCR, and TCRdb kept only the in-frame ones, dropping some. This repertoire shows some 220,000 clones, nearly 85% found once; its top ten account for over 1%. The sample comprised peripheral blood. These TCRs come from a young woman with COVID-19, enrolled during active disease.

This clone has just one count. CDR3 bases: TGTGCCAGCAGTCGACAGGGTCTGGGTTTTAAAGCTTTCTTT. It is translated as CASSRQGLGFKAFF. V is TRBV28 and J is TRBJ1-1; TRBD1 agrees at 7 bases. The CDR3 is made up of 14 amino acids. V lost 5 bases to trimming and J lost 9 bases; unmatched junction nucleotides: 12. Germline CDR1 MDHEN, CDR2 SYDVKM.

This rearrangement joins TRBV30 to TRBJ1-4, with D perhaps TRBD1 (5 bases). The CDR3 totals 14 residues. V gave up 4 bases and J gave up 5 bases, with 14 bases separating them. CDR1 GTSNPN and CDR2 SVGIG come from the germline V gene (reference sequence). The DNA of the CDR3 is TGTGCCTGGACCTTAAGGCAGGGCAATGAAAAACTGTTTTTT. Its protein product is CAWTLRQGNEKLFF.

The chain has TRBV18 and TRBJ1-3, with a tentative D call TRBD1 (6 bases). V was trimmed by 3 bases and J by 0 bases, leaving 12 bases between them. The germline V gene encodes CDR1 KGHSH and CDR2 LQKENI. The CDR3 consists of 16 residues. For the CDR3, the DNA is TGTGCCAGCTCACCGGGGGCCCCGAGCTCTGGAAACACCATATATTTT. Protein sequence: CASSPGAPSSGNTIYF.

The chain has TRBV5-5 and TRBJ2-5, with TRBD2 matching over 10 bases. Germline V CDR1 and CDR2: SGHKS, YYEKEE (reference sequence). CDR3 length equals 15 residues. V was clipped by 4 bases and J by 5 bases; unmatched bases: 8. The CDR3 DNA sequence: TGTGCCAGCAGCCCAACTAGCGGGGTACCGGAGACCCAGTACTTC. Translated: CASSPTSGVPETQYF.

The chain employs TRBV11-2 and TRBJ1-6; D might be TRBD1 (6 bases). V lost 0 bases and J 10 bases, leaving 7 bases between the germline ends. The CDR3 contains 13 residues. Germline V lookup: CDR1 SGHAT, CDR2 FQNNGV. CDR3 sequence reads: CASSLDRGSPLHF. CDR3 nucleotide sequence: TGTGCCAGCAGCTTAGACAGGGGATCACCCCTCCACTTT.

The CDR3 DNA reads TGTGCCTGGAGTGTCGGACACCATAGCAATCAGCCCCAGCATTTT. It yields the protein CAWSVGHHSNQPQHF. The V and J genes are TRBV30 and TRBJ1-5, with D possibly TRBD1 on 5 matching bases. In germline, CDR1 is GTSNPN, CDR2 SVGIG (reference sequence). CDR3 size: 15 residues. Trimming took 0 bases from V and 0 from J, leaving 9 bases between them.

The sample holds one count of this clone. The V call is TRBV6-6, the J call TRBJ2-7; 11 positions match TRBD2. V lost 3 bases to trimming and J lost 5 bases; unmatched junction nucleotides: 3. This CDR3 has 14 residues. Germline V CDR1 and CDR2: MNHNY, SVGAGI (reference sequence). CDR3 region: CASSYSGRANEQYF. The CDR3 bases are TGTGCCAGCAGTTATAGCGGGAGGGCCAACGAGCAGTACTTC.

V gene TRBV5-5 combines with J gene TRBJ1-6; a weak D match, TRBD1 (5 bases). The V end was cut by 5 bases, the J end by 6 bases, with 21 bases between. This CDR3 has 17 amino acids. Germline V gene sequence: CDR1 SGHKS, CDR2 YYEKEE (reference sequence). The CDR3 nucleotides read TGTGCCAGCAGTTCCCTGACCTCGACAGCAAGTAATTCACCCCTCCACTTT. Protein: CASSSLTSTASNSPLHF.

Only a few counts were recorded for this clone. V and J are TRBV7-2 and TRBJ1-5; 9 bases are a match to TRBD1. This CDR3 comprises 13 residues. Trimming cost V 6 bases and J 5 bases; bases outside gene matches: 2. Germline loops: CDR1 SGHTA, CDR2 FQGNSA. For the CDR3, the DNA is TGTGCCAGCAGTTGGGACAGGGATCAGCCCCAGCATTTT. This gives the protein CASSWDRDQPQHF. The variable domain in full, with the rest retrieved from reference TRBV7-2 and TRBJ1-5, is GAGVSQSPSNKVTEKGKDVELRCDPISGHTALYWYRQSLGQGLEFLIYFQGNSAPDKSGLPSDRFSAERTGGSVSTLTIQRTQQEDSAVYLCASSWDRDQPQHFGDGTRLSIL.